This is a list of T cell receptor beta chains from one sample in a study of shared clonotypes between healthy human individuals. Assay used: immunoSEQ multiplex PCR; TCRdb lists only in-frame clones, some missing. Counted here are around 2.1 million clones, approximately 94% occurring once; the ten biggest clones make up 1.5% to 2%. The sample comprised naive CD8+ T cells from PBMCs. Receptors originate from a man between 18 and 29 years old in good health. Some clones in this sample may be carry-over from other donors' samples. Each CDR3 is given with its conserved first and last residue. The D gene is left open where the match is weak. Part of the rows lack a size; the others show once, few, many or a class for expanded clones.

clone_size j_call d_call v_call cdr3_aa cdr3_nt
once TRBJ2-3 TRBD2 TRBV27 CASSSGLAGVGPDTQYF TGTGCCAGCAGTTCAGGACTAGCGGGAGTGGGCCCAGATACGCAGTATTTT
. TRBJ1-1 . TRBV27 CASSSLFSRQSEAFF TGTGCCAGCAGTTCCCTTTTTAGTCGGCAGTCTGAAGCTTTCTTT
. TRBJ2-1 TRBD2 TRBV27 CASSFLSEPGGNEQFF TGTGCCAGCAGTTTTCTCAGCGAACCGGGGGGGAATGAGCAGTTCTTC
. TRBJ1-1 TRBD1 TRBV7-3 CASRLGQGDTEAFF TGTGCCAGCAGGCTGGGACAGGGTGACACTGAAGCTTTCTTT
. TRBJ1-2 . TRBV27 CASSLSGSYGYTF TGTGCCAGCAGTTTGTCGGGAAGCTATGGCTACACCTTC
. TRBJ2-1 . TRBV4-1 CASSQRDSSSYNEQFF TGCGCCAGCAGCCAGCGGGACTCCAGCTCCTACAATGAGCAGTTCTTC
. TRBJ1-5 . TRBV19 CASSIQGPPQHF TGTGCCAGTAGTATCCAGGGGCCGCCCCAGCATTTT
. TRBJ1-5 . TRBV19 CACSKVPGGNQPQHF TGTGCCTGTTCAAAGGTCCCCGGAGGCAATCAGCCCCAGCATTTT
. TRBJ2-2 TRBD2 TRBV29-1 CSVLAGGATGELFF TGCAGCGTACTAGCGGGAGGTGCCACCGGGGAGCTGTTTTTT
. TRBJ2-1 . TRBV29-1 CSVSAPSPYNEQFF TGCAGCGTCAGCGCCCCCTCTCCCTACAATGAGCAGTTCTTC
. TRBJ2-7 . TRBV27 CASSFRDPTTYEQYF TGTGCCAGCAGCTTCCGGGACCCCACCACTTACGAGCAGTACTTC
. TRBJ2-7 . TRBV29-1 CSVDPIAGGPPEQYF TGCAGCGTTGACCCAATAGCTGGAGGGCCCCCCGAGCAGTACTTC
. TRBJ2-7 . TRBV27 CASSGYQGPRTPYEQYF TGTGCCAGCAGTGGGTATCAGGGGCCACGGACACCATACGAGCAGTACTTC
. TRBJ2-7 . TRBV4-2 CASSQGTAGQYEQYF TGTGCCAGCAGCCAAGGTACGGCGGGACAGTACGAGCAGTACTTC
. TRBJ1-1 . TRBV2 CASLVIPTTRAEAFF TGTGCCAGCCTTGTTATTCCGACCACTCGCGCTGAAGCTTTCTTT
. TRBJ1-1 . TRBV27 CASSFRDMNTEAFF TGTGCCAGCAGTTTTCGGGATATGAACACTGAAGCTTTCTTT
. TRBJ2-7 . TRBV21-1 CASSKEGPIYESDF TGTGCCAGCAGCAAGGAAGGACCAATCTACGAGTCGGACTTC
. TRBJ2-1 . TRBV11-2 CASSFPLKTHEQFF TGTGCCAGCAGCTTCCCCCTAAAAACTCATGAGCAGTTCTTC
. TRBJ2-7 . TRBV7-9 CASSQTDSYEQYF TGTGCCAGCAGCCAGACTGATTCCTACGAGCAGTACTTC
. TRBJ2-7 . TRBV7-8 CASSLDFLAGRNEQYF TGTGCCAGCAGCTTAGATTTTTTGGCAGGACGCAACGAGCAGTACTTC
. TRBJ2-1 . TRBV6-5 CASGALEQFF TGTGCCAGCGGGGCCTTGGAGCAGTTCTTC
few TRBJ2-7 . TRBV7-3 CASSFGLGHEQYF TGTGCCAGCAGCTTTGGTCTGGGCCACGAGCAGTACTTC
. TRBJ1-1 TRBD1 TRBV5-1 CASSWAGGSEAFF TGCGCCAGCAGCTGGGCAGGGGGCAGTGAAGCTTTCTTT
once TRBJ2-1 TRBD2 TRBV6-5 CASSTSGSSYNEQFF TGTGCCAGCAGCACTAGCGGGAGCTCCTACAATGAGCAGTTCTTC